A selection of T cell receptor beta chains follows, all from one sample in a study of metastatic and nonmetastatic thyroid tumors. TCRdb called clones again from the PCR reads with MiXCR. The table shows 20,000 to 25,000 clones, with 31% occurring only once. Material: blood. The receptors come from a female donor with papillary thyroid cancer or a benign thyroid nodule (not recorded which). Some clones in this sample may be carry-over from other donors' samples. Each CDR3 is given with its conserved first and last residue. D genes are given only for firm matches. Clone size, where shown, is once, few, many, or a class for clones that have expanded.

medium-sized	TRBD2	TRBJ2-7	TRBV4-1	CASSPTSGEQYF	TGCGCCAGCAGCCCCACTAGCGGAGAGCAGTACTTC
-	-	TRBJ1-1	TRBV18	CASSPIPRNTEASF	TGTGCCAGCTCACCGATACCTAGGAACACTGAAGCTTCCTTT
few	-	TRBJ2-2	TRBV6-1	CPSSDSYTGDLFF	TGTCCCAGCAGTGATTCCTACACCGGGGACCTGTTTTTT
many	TRBD1	TRBJ2-5	TRBV7-2	CASSLEYQGALETQYF	TGTGCCAGCAGCTTAGAATACCAGGGGGCGCTTGAGACCCAGTACTTC
few	-	TRBJ2-7	TRBV2	CASSGYEQYF	TGTGCCAGCAGTGGCTACGAGCAGTACTTC
few	-	TRBJ2-7	TRBV7-9	CASSQTGEQYF	TGTGCCAGCAGCCAGACCGGCGAGCAGTACTTC
-	-	TRBJ1-6	TRBV2	CATVDGPSGPPLHF	TGTGCCACCGTGGATGGCCCTTCGGGCCCACCACTCCACTTT
many	TRBD1	TRBJ2-1	TRBV5-1	CASSLVGQGMAEQFF	TGCGCCAGCAGCTTGGTCGGACAGGGGATGGCTGAGCAGTTCTTC
few	TRBD2	TRBJ2-2	TRBV19	CASKGREDAGELFF	TGTGCCAGTAAGGGGCGGGAGGACGCCGGGGAGCTGTTTTTT
medium-sized	-	TRBJ1-1	TRBV20-1	CSAPPGLDREAFF	TGCAGTGCTCCCCCCGGCCTCGACAGGGAAGCTTTCTTT
-	-	TRBJ2-7	TRBV12-3/TRBV12-4	CASSFNTYEQYF	TGTGCCAGCAGTTTTAACACCTACGAGCAGTACTTC
many	-	TRBJ2-7	TRBV11-2	CASSAGPTASFYEQYF	TGTGCCAGCAGCGCCGGCCCCACGGCGTCCTTCTACGAGCAGTACTTC
-	-	TRBJ2-1	TRBV18	CASSPVPGPSGDEQFF	TGTGCCAGCTCACCAGTCCCGGGACCCTCCGGGGATGAGCAGTTCTTC
medium-sized	-	TRBJ2-3	TRBV19	CASSPSPSANTQYF	TGTGCCAGTAGTCCCTCACCGTCGGCCAATACGCAGTATTTT
many	-	TRBJ1-4	TRBV2	CASSAGDLNEKLFF	TGTGCCAGCAGTGCGGGGGACTTGAATGAAAAACTGTTTTTT
-	-	TRBJ2-3	TRBV19	CASSIKAGFTDTQYF	TGTGCCAGTAGTATAAAAGCGGGTTTCACAGATACGCAGTATTTT
-	-	TRBJ2-1	TRBV5-1	CASISGEREQFF	TGCGCCAGCATATCAGGGGAGCGTGAGCAGTTCTTC
once	-	TRBJ2-1	TRBV20-1	CSASGLSYNEQFF	TGCAGTGCTAGCGGACTCTCCTACAATGAGCAGTTCTTC
medium-sized	TRBD2	TRBJ2-7	TRBV30	CAWSVPGREALYEQYF	TGTGCCTGGAGTGTACCGGGGCGGGAGGCCTTGTACGAGCAGTACTTC
few	TRBD2	TRBJ2-3	TRBV10-3	CANSESVGGGTDTQYF	TGTGCCAACAGTGAGTCAGTGGGAGGGGGCACAGATACGCAGTATTTT
few	TRBD1	TRBJ2-1	TRBV6-5	CASSYGQEYNEQFF	TGTGCCAGCAGTTACGGACAGGAATACAATGAGCAGTTCTTC
-	TRBD1	TRBJ1-2	TRBV30	CAWTGQAYGYTF	TGTGCCTGGACGGGACAGGCCTATGGCTACACCTTC
-	-	TRBJ2-7	TRBV5-1	CASRDSSYEQYF	TGCGCCAGCAGGGACAGTTCCTACGAGCAGTACTTC
-	-	TRBJ1-3	TRBV6-2/TRBV6-3	CASSWTSVSGNTIYF	TGTGCCAGCAGCTGGACTTCCGTCTCTGGAAACACCATATATTTT
few	-	TRBJ1-5	TRBV10-1	CASSPRNNQPQHF	TGCGCCAGCAGTCCACGGAACAATCAGCCCCAGCATTTT
medium-sized	-	TRBJ1-5	TRBV28	CASSPPPGQNQPQHF	TGTGCCAGCAGTCCCCCCCCGGGTCAGAATCAGCCCCAGCATTTT
medium-sized	-	TRBJ1-1	TRBV6-2/TRBV6-3	CASSYVENTEAFF	TGTGCCAGCAGTTATGTTGAGAACACTGAAGCTTTCTTT
many	-	TRBJ2-4	TRBV15	CATSRGQAWAKNIQYF	TGTGCCACCAGCAGAGGACAGGCCTGGGCAAAAAACATTCAGTACTTC
medium-sized	-	TRBJ2-7	TRBV11-2	CASSRLDRYHYEQYF	TGTGCCAGCAGCCGACTCGACAGGTACCACTACGAGCAGTACTTC
once	TRBD1	TRBJ2-1	TRBV18	CASSAGTGYNEQFF	TGTGCCAGCTCAGCCGGGACAGGGTACAATGAGCAGTTCTTC
medium-sized	TRBD2	TRBJ2-1	TRBV5-5	CASSFGLAGGRSSYNEQFF	TGTGCCAGCAGCTTTGGCCTAGCGGGGGGCCGGAGCTCCTACAATGAGCAGTTCTTC
many	-	TRBJ2-1	TRBV7-3	CASSFGGLEQFF	TGTGCCAGCAGCTTCGGGGGGCTAGAGCAGTTCTTC
many	TRBD2	TRBJ2-2	TRBV5-1	CASSSSGGISGELFF	TGCGCCAGCAGCTCTAGCGGGGGTATTAGCGGGGAGCTGTTTTTT
-	TRBD1	TRBJ2-5	TRBV29-1	CSVDKQGTGVQETQYF	TGCAGCGTTGATAAACAAGGAACAGGGGTTCAAGAGACCCAGTACTTC
few	-	TRBJ2-7	TRBV7-2	CASSPTVPQRYEQYF	TGTGCCAGCAGCCCGACAGTTCCCCAGCGGTACGAGCAGTACTTC
few	TRBD2	TRBJ2-7	TRBV28	CASSSRTSGLYEQYF	TGTGCCAGCAGCTCTAGGACTAGCGGTCTCTACGAGCAGTACTTC
-	TRBD1	TRBJ2-7	TRBV10-3	CAISEDRDGEQYF	TGTGCCATCAGTGAGGACAGGGACGGAGAACAGTACTTC
many	TRBD2	TRBJ2-1	TRBV9	CASSVDPTSGTYNEQFF	TGTGCCAGCAGCGTAGACCCTACTAGCGGCACCTACAATGAGCAGTTCTTC
many	-	TRBJ1-1	TRBV27	CASSPTRDYVWGGTEAFF	TGTGCCAGCAGTCCGACCCGAGATTACGTCTGGGGCGGGACTGAAGCTTTCTTT
-	TRBD1	TRBJ1-6	TRBV19	CASGQGESPLHF	TGTGCCAGCGGACAGGGTGAGTCACCCCTCCACTTT
-	-	TRBJ1-2	TRBV15	CATSSQRADYGYTF	TGTGCCACCAGCAGTCAACGCGCCGATTATGGCTACACCTTC
few	-	TRBJ1-2	TRBV6-5	CASSYSSGRNYGYTF	TGTGCCAGCAGTTACTCTTCGGGCAGAAACTATGGCTACACCTTC
few	TRBD1	TRBJ1-2	TRBV12-3/TRBV12-4	CASSFGLTGGEGNYGYTF	TGTGCCAGCAGTTTTGGCCTGACAGGGGGCGAGGGTAACTATGGCTACACCTTC
-	-	TRBJ2-7	TRBV4-2	CASSQNPAGAYEQYF	TGTGCCAGCAGCCAAAATCCAGCGGGTGCTTACGAGCAGTACTTC
many	-	TRBJ2-5	TRBV11-1	CASSLSRTQETQYF	TGTGCCAGCAGCTTAAGCAGGACCCAAGAGACCCAGTACTTC
-	-	TRBJ2-7	TRBV28	CASSSRDTSYEQYF	TGTGCCAGCAGTTCCCGGGACACCTCCTACGAGCAGTACTTC
-	-	TRBJ2-2	TRBV2	CASSDHGATGELFF	TGTGCCAGCAGTGATCACGGTGCCACCGGGGAGCTGTTTTTT
many	-	TRBJ1-4	TRBV2	CASSGQGVEKLFF	TGTGCCAGCAGTGGGCAGGGTGTTGAAAAACTGTTTTTT
-	-	TRBJ2-1	TRBV18	CASSSGTSTAIEQFF	TGTGCCAGCTCATCCGGGACCTCGACCGCCATCGAGCAGTTCTTC
medium-sized	TRBD2	TRBJ2-7	TRBV19	CASREAGGDPYEQYF	TGTGCCAGTAGGGAAGCGGGAGGGGACCCCTACGAGCAGTACTTC
-	-	TRBJ2-7	TRBV12-5	CASGLMSYEQYF	TGTGCTAGTGGTTTGATGAGCTACGAGCAGTACTTC
-	TRBD2	TRBJ2-7	TRBV20-1	CSARAPGLAASYEQYF	TGCAGTGCTAGAGCGCCGGGACTAGCGGCCTCCTACGAGCAGTACTTC
medium-sized	-	TRBJ1-6	TRBV7-2	CASSLASPNANSPLHF	TGTGCCAGCAGCTTAGCGTCCCCCAACGCTAATTCACCCCTCCACTTT
many	TRBD2	TRBJ2-2	TRBV20-1	CSARDESGRETGELFF	TGCAGTGCTAGAGATGAGAGCGGGAGAGAAACCGGGGAGCTGTTTTTT
-	TRBD2	TRBJ2-3	TRBV4-3	CASSQDILAADTQYF	TGCGCCAGCAGCCAAGATATCCTAGCGGCAGATACGCAGTATTTT
many	-	TRBJ1-5	TRBV2	CASSETQGYGNQPQHF	TGTGCCAGCAGTGAGACTCAGGGGTACGGCAATCAGCCCCAGCATTTT
many	-	TRBJ2-5	TRBV7-2	CASSLAGQKKETQYF	TGTGCCAGCAGCCTAGCAGGCCAGAAAAAAGAGACCCAGTACTTC